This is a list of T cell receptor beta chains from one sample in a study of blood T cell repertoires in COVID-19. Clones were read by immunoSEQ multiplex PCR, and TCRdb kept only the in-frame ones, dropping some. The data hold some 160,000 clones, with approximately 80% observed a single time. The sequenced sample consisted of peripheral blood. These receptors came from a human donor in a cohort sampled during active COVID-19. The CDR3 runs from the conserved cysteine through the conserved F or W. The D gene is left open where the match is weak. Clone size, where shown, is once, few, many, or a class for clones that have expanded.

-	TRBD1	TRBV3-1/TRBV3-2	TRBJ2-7	CASSFGPGQGYEQYF	TGTGCCAGCAGCTTTGGTCCGGGACAGGGCTACGAGCAGTACTTC
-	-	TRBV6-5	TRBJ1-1	CASSLSPGTRGEAFF	TGTGCCAGCAGTTTATCCCCAGGTACACGGGGTGAAGCTTTCTTT
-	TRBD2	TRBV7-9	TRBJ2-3	CASTPIGGLLTDTQYF	TGTGCCAGCACCCCTATCGGGGGACTACTCACAGATACGCAGTATTTT
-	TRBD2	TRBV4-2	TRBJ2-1	CASSQGGLAGTYNEQFF	TGTGCCAGCAGCCAAGGGGGGCTAGCGGGGACCTACAATGAGCAGTTCTTC
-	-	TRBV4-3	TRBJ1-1	CASSQDSWALNTEAFF	TGCGCCAGCAGCCAAGATTCTTGGGCGCTGAACACTGAAGCTTTCTTT
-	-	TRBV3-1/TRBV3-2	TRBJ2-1	CASSQGSGRYEQFF	TGTGCCAGCAGCCAAGGTTCGGGTAGGTATGAGCAGTTCTTC
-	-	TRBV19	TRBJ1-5	CEPGPQHF	TGTGAGCCGGGTCCCCAGCATTTT
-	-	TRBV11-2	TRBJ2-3	CASSQRRDLIRDTQYF	TGTGCCAGCAGCCAACGCCGGGATCTCATCAGAGATACGCAGTATTTT
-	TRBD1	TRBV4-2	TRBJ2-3	CASSQENRGRTDTQYF	TGTGCCAGCAGCCAAGAGAACAGGGGTAGGACAGATACGCAGTATTTT
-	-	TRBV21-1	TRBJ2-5	CASSPSNCCAETQYF	TGTGCCAGCAGCCCCTCCAACTGTTGTGCAGAGACCCAGTACTTC
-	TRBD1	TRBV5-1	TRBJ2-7	CASSSTGGVAYEQYF	TGCGCCAGCAGTTCTACAGGGGGCGTCGCCTACGAGCAGTACTTC
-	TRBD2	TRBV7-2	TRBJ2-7	CASSPGLAGAPFSYEQYF	TGTGCCAGCAGCCCGGGACTAGCGGGAGCCCCTTTCTCCTACGAGCAGTACTTC
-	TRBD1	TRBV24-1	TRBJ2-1	CATSGKPGQGANEQFF	TGTGCCACCAGTGGTAAACCCGGACAGGGGGCAAATGAGCAGTTCTTC
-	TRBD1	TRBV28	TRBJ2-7	CASSVIRGQGAHEQYF	TGTGCCAGCAGCGTTATTAGAGGACAGGGGGCCCACGAGCAGTACTTC
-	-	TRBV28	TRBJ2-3	CASSPVDRAPSDTQYF	TGTGCCAGCAGTCCAGTGGACAGAGCCCCCTCAGATACGCAGTATTTT
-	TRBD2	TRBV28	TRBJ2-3	CASRDRLAGATDTQYF	TGTGCCAGCAGGGACCGTCTAGCGGGAGCCACAGATACGCAGTATTTT
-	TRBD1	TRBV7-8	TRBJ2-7	CASSLVGTGLYEQYF	TGTGCCAGCAGCTTAGTCGGGACAGGGTTGTACGAGCAGTACTTC
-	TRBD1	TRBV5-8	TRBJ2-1	CASSFRGRDEQFF	TGTGCCAGCAGCTTCAGGGGGCGGGATGAGCAGTTCTTC
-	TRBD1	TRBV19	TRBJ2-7	CASSILGQGNEQYF	TGTGCCAGTAGTATCCTTGGACAGGGAAACGAGCAGTACTTC
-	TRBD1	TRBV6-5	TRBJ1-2	CASSYERQGPGGYTF	TGTGCCAGCAGTTACGAACGACAGGGGCCCGGGGGCTACACCTTC
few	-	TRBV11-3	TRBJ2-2	CASSLAGTGELFF	TGTGCCAGCAGCTTAGCGGGCACCGGGGAGCTGTTTTTT
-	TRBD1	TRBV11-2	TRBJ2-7	CASSVRDRAYEQYF	TGTGCCAGCAGCGTCCGGGACAGGGCCTACGAGCAGTACTTC
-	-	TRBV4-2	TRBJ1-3	CASSQERSFSGNTIYF	TGTGCCAGCAGCCAAGAGAGGAGCTTCTCTGGAAACACCATATATTTT
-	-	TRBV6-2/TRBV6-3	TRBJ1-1	CASSHGVEAFF	TGTGCCAGCAGCCACGGGGTTGAAGCTTTCTTT